This TCR beta chain was sequenced for a study of cytomegalovirus exposure and HLA in healthy donors. Study-level information: Of the donors genotyped, approximately 400 in all, about 80% fell in the Caucasian-associated ancestry cluster.

Points on this clone: Its antigen is currently unknown.

Germline loops: CDR1 LNHNV, CDR2 YYDKDF (reference sequence). The CDR3 sequence is 13 residues long. Trimming removed 6 bases at V and 1 base at J, with 9 bases between. PCR was performed using 60 Vbeta and 13 Jbeta primers. Libraries were prepared by immunoSEQ multiplex PCR; TCRdb keeps only in-frame clonotypes and omits some of them. The sample records some 96,000 clones, around 76% being singletons. Whole-study findings and limits: A missense variant in DCLRE1C was later tied to TCR beta V- and J-gene trimming.

The specimen sequenced was PBMCs. The chain links TRBV15 to TRBJ2-5, with D possibly matching TRBD2 (6 bases). The TCR was taken from a man aged 40-55 years in good health and CMV-seropositive. CDR3 sequence: CATRDYPQETQYF. CDR3 nucleotide sequence: TGTGCCACCAGGGACTATCCCCAAGAGACCCAGTACTTC.